This T cell receptor (beta chain) was retrieved from a study of T-cell reconstitution after alpha-beta-depleted transplantation in children. Study conclusions and caveats: Among T cells one year after transplant, newly produced cells accounted for most counts and diversity.

At least ten counts were recorded for this clonotype. Its antigen is currently unknown. The TCRbeta library incorporated unique molecular identifiers. TCRdb used MiXCR to reprocess the PCR reads, holding one entry per CDR3 protein. This sample has around 52,000 distinct CDR3 sequences, with about 5% found just once. This receptor was identified in a female patient younger than 10 who had a stem cell transplant for aplastic anemia, so the T cells may come from the graft donor. The sample consisted of PBMCs, mostly from graft donor cells, taken 60 days after TCRalphabeta/CD19-depleted stem cell transplant.

The CDR3 nucleotides read TGTGCCAGCTCACCCGTAAGCGGGAGTTCCTACGAGCAGTACTTC. Translation: CASSPVSGSSYEQYF. The chain couples TRBV18 to TRBJ2-7, with TRBD2 matching over 8 bases. The germline gives CDR1 KGHSH, CDR2 LQKENI. The J segment lost 1 base and the V segment lost 3 bases, leaving 5 bases of the junction unmatched. The CDR3 consists of 15 residues.